A single sample gave rise to the 14 T cell receptor beta chains below, sequenced in a study of T cell repertoires in cytomegalovirus infection. These receptors lack a known antigen. TCRdb re-called the reads through MiXCR, storing one row per CDR3 protein. The table includes approximately 910,000 distinct CDR3 sequences, roughly 31% detected once. Sequenced here: cultured CD8+ T cells from PBMCs, sampled from culture after CMV antigen stimulation. The origin of the receptors is a human donor in good health (CMV status not recorded). Some clones in this sample may be carry-over from other donors' samples.

The V gene is TRBV6-6, the J gene TRBJ2-1; D might be TRBD2 (6 bases). Deletions cut 0 bases from V and 1 base from J, with 10 bases between. The CDR3 extends over 16 amino acids. The germline V gene has CDR1 MNHNY and CDR2 SVGAGI (reference sequence). The CDR3 sequence is CASSYSHLASYNEQFF. As DNA, the CDR3 is TGTGCCAGCAGTTACTCTCATCTAGCGTCCTACAATGAGCAGTTCTTC.

This chain joins TRBV12-3 or TRBV12-4 and TRBJ2-5; TRBD2 is a possible D gene (6 bases). The CDR3 sequence is 15 residues long. V shed 7 bases and J shed 2 bases, with 17 bases lying between them. CDR3 sequence (DNA): TGTGCCAGCACACCCACCTTGGGGGGACAAGAGACCCAGTACTTC. Protein sequence: CASTPTLGGQETQYF.

The chain employs TRBV19 and TRBJ1-5; D possibly corresponds to TRBD1 (6 bases). This CDR3 comprises 19 residues. Germline CDR1 is LNHDA and CDR2 is SQIVND (reference sequence). V lost 3 bases to trimming and J lost 3 bases, with 24 bases between them. The CDR3 DNA sequence: TGTGCCAGTAGTATTAATGCGGAAATCTACAGGGCCCTCAATCAGCCCCAGCATTTT. This translates into CASSINAEIYRALNQPQHF.

This chain connects TRBV10-3 to TRBJ2-1; TRBD2 might be the D (5 bases). Trimming stripped 3 bases from V and 4 bases from J, with 16 bases between. CDR1 and CDR2 (germline): ENHRY, SYGVKD. This CDR3 is built from 16 residues. In DNA, the CDR3 is TGTGCCATCAGTGAAGCGGCATCTCCACCTTACAATGAGCAGTTCTTC. Translation gives CAISEAASPPYNEQFF.

This clonotype was seen repeatedly, ten times or more. The chain links TRBV7-6 to TRBJ2-7, with D possibly TRBD2 on 6 matching bases. This CDR3 has 13 residues. The V and J ends lost 3 bases and 3 bases respectively, with 9 bases between them. Per the germline V gene, CDR1 is SGHVS and CDR2 is FNYEAQ. The CDR3 DNA is TGTGCCAGCAGCTTGATGGGGGGCTACGAGCAGTACGTC. Its protein is CASSLMGGYEQYV.

The V gene is TRBV14, the J gene TRBJ2-2, with TRBD2 matching over 7 bases. Trimming cost V 0 bases and J 3 bases; bases outside gene matches: 7. CDR1 and CDR2 (germline): SGHDN, FVKESK. CDR3 length: 17 residues. In DNA form, the CDR3 reads TGTGCCAGCAGCCAAGATCTTGCGGGGGTTTACACCGGGGAGCTGTTTTTT. Translation: CASSQDLAGVYTGELFF.

The chain carries TRBV19 and TRBJ1-2, with D unclear. The CDR3 runs to 12 residues. Deletions cut 7 bases from V and 2 bases from J, with 8 bases between. Germline V gene lookup returns CDR1 LNHDA and CDR2 SQIVND (reference sequence). DNA of the CDR3: TGTGCCAGTATTGCAGGAAACTATGGCTACACCTTC. Translated: CASIAGNYGYTF.

This clonotype was detected only a few times. J is TRBJ1-1 and V is TRBV2; D is unresolved. This CDR3 region has 14 residues. From germline, CDR1 is SNHLY and CDR2 FYNNEI. V shed 6 bases and J shed 4 bases, with 15 bases lying between them. CDR3 region: CASRVPGEGTEAFF. CDR3 DNA: TGTGCCAGCAGAGTACCCGGGGAGGGCACTGAAGCTTTCTTT.

A few counts support this clonotype. The rearrangement joins TRBV28 to TRBJ1-1; TRBD1 aligns across 8 bases. J lost 7 bases, V lost 2 bases, and 15 bases had no gene match. In germline, CDR1 is MDHEN, CDR2 SYDVKM. This CDR3 has 17 amino acids. The CDR3 DNA is TGTGCCAGCAGTTTACGCCCGGGACAGGAGCGTATTGGTGAAGCTTTCTTT. Its protein product is CASSLRPGQERIGEAFF.

This clonotype was observed at least ten times. The chain uses TRBV7-2 and TRBJ2-2; possible D gene TRBD2, 5 bases. Germline CDR1 reads SGHTA; CDR2 reads FQGNSA. Deletions cut 6 bases from V and 5 bases from J, with 10 bases between. The CDR3 runs 13 residues. The CDR3: CASRGGWTGELFF. CDR3 DNA sequence: TGTGCCAGCAGAGGAGGTTGGACCGGGGAGCTGTTTTTT. The full variable domain, rest sourced from reference TRBV7-2 and TRBJ2-2, is GAGVSQSPSNKVTEKGKDVELRCDPISGHTALYWYRQSLGQGLEFLIYFQGNSAPDKSGLPSDRFSAERTGGSVSTLTIQRTQQEDSAVYLCASRGGWTGELFFGEGSRLTVL.

The rearrangement links TRBV7-6 to TRBJ2-4; 9 bases match TRBD1. There are 16 residues in the CDR3. J was trimmed by 1 base and V by 4 bases; bases with no gene match: 5. Per the germline V gene, CDR1 is SGHVS and CDR2 is FNYEAQ. The CDR3 is CASSSEQGAAKNIQYF. CDR3 DNA sequence: TGTGCCAGCAGCTCTGAACAGGGGGCGGCCAAAAACATTCAGTACTTC.

This clonotype occurred a few times. Its ends do not fully match the called genes, so a read error is possible. The J gene is TRBJ2-3, the V gene TRBV4-1; 12 bases line up with TRBD2. Per the germline V gene, CDR1 is MGHRA and CDR2 is YSYEKL. The CDR3 is 19 amino acids. This CDR3 is CASSQEVLAGGPDTDTQYF. The CDR3 DNA reads as TGTGCCAGCAGCCAAGAGGTCCTAGCGGGGGGGCCCGACACAGATACGCAGTATTTT.

This clonotype has more than one count but fewer than ten. V gene TRBV2 combines with J gene TRBJ2-1; D is uncertain. The germline V and J ends were trimmed by 10 bases and 0 bases, with 13 bases remaining between them. CDR1 SNHLY and CDR2 FYNNEI come from the germline V gene. The CDR3 is 14 amino acids. Here the CDR3 reads CATLPSSSYNEQFF. In DNA form, the CDR3 reads TGTGCCACCTTACCGTCGAGCTCCTACAATGAGCAGTTCTTC.

The chain uses TRBV7-8 and TRBJ1-1; D not resolved. The germline V gene encodes CDR1 SGHVS and CDR2 FQNEAQ. The length of the CDR3 is 16 residues. Between the trimmed V and J ends, which lost 4 bases and 1 base, there was a span of 16 bases. The CDR3 here is CASSSSGITPNTEAFF. As DNA, the CDR3 is TGTGCCAGCAGCTCCTCCGGGATTACACCGAACACTGAAGCTTTCTTT.